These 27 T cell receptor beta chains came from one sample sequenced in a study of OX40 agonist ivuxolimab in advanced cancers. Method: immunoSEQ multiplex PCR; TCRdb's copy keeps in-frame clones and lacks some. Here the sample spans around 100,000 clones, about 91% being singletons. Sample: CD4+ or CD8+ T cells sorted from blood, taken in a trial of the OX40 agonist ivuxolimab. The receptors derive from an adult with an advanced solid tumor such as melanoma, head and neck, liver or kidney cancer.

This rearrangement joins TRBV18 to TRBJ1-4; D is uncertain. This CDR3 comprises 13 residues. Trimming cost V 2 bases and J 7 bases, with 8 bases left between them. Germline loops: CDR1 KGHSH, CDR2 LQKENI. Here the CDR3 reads CASSPGIGEKLFF. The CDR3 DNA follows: TGTGCCAGCTCACCAGGGATTGGTGAAAAACTGTTTTTT.

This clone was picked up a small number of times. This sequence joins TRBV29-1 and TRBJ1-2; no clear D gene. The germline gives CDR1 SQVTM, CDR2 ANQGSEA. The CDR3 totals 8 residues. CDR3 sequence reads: CSGDGYTF. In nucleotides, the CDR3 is TGCAGTGGGGATGGCTACACCTTC.

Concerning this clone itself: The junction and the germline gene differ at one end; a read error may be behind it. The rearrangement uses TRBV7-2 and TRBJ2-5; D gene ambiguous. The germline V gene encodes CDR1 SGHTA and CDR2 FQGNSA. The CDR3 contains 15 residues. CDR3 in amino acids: CASSLVSILQGTQYF. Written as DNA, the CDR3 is TGTGCCAGCAGCTTAGTGTCTATACTTCAAGGGACCCAGTACTTC.

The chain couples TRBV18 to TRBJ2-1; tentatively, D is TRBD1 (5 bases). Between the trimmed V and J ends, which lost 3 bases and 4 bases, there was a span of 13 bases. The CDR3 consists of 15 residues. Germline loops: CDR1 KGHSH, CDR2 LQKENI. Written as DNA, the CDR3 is TGTGCCAGCTCACCCGGACATCCGGATTACAATGAGCAGTTCTTC. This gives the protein CASSPGHPDYNEQFF.

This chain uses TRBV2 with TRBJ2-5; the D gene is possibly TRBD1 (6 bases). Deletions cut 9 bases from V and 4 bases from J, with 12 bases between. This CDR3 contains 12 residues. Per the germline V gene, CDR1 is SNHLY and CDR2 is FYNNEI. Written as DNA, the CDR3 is TGTGCCAGAGAACCAGGGGTAGAGACCCAGTACTTC. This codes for CAREPGVETQYF.

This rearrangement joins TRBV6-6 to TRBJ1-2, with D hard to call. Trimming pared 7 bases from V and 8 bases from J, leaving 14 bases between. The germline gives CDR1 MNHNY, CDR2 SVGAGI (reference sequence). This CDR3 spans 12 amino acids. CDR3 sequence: CASKGPPMGYTF. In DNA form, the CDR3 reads TGTGCCAGCAAAGGGCCGCCGATGGGCTACACCTTC.

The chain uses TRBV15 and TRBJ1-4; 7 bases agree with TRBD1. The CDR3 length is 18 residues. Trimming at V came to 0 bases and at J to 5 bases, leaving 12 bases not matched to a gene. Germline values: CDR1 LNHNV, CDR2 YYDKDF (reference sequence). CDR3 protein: CATSRDWLGQTFNEKLFF. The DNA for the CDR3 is TGTGCCACCAGCAGAGATTGGCTGGGACAGACCTTCAATGAAAAACTGTTTTTT.

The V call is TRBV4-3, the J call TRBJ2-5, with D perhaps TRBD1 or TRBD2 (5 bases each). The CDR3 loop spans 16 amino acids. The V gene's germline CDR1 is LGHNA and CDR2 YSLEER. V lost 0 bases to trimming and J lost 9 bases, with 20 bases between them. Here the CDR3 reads CASSQDSLATRGAQYF. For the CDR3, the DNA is TGCGCCAGCAGCCAAGATAGCCTAGCAACAAGAGGGGCCCAGTACTTC.

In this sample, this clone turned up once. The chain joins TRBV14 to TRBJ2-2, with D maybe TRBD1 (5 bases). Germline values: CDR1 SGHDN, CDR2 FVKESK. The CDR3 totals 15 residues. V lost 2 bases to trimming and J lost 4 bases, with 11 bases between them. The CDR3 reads CASSQWQGGTGELFF. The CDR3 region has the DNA TGTGCCAGCAGCCAATGGCAGGGTGGCACCGGGGAGCTGTTTTTT.

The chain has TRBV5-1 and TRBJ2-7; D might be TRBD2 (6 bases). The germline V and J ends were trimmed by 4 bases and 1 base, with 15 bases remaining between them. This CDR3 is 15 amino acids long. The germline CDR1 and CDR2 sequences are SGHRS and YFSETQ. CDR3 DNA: TGCGCCAGCAGCCCGGAGGGTGCGGAGTCCTACGAGCAGTACTTC. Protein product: CASSPEGAESYEQYF.

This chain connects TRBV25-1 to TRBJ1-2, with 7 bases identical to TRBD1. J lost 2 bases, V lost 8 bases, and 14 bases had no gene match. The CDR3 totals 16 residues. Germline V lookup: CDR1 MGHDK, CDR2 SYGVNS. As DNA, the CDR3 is TGTGCCAGCTACGGGACAGCCGAGTTTCAGAACTATGGCTACACCTTC. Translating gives CASYGTAEFQNYGYTF.

The chain's CDR3 is CASSSGTGGRETQYF. The CDR3 coding sequence is TGTGCCAGCAGCTCCGGGACAGGGGGCCGAGAGACCCAGTACTTC. The V call is TRBV5-8, the J call TRBJ2-5, with 12 bases matching TRBD1. CDR1 is SGHTS, CDR2 YDEGEE, per germline. Losses at the gene ends were 3 bases for V and 4 bases for J; bases not matched to a gene: 4. The CDR3 has 15 amino acids.

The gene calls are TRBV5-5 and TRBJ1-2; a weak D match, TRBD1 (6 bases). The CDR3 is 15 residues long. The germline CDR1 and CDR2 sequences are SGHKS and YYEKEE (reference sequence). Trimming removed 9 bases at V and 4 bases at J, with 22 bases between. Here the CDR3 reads CAIPPSGALGYGYTF. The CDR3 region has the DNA TGTGCCATCCCCCCATCAGGGGCCCTGGGCTATGGCTACACCTTC.

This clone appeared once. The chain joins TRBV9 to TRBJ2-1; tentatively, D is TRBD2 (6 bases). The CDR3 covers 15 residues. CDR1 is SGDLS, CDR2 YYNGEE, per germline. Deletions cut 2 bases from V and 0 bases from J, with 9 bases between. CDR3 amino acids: CASSVGTRSYNEQFF. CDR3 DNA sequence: TGTGCCAGCAGCGTCGGGACTCGCTCCTACAATGAGCAGTTCTTC.

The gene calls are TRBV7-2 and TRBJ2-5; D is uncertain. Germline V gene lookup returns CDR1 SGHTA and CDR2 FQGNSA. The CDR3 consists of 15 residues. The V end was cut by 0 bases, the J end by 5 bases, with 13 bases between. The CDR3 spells CASSLAGQVKETQYF. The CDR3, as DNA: TGTGCCAGCAGCTTAGCGGGTCAAGTCAAGGAGACCCAGTACTTC.

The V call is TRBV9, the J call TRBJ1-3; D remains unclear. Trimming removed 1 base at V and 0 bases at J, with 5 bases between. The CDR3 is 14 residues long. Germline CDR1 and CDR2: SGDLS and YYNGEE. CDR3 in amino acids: CASSVKSSGNTIYF. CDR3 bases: TGTGCCAGCAGCGTAAAGAGCTCTGGAAACACCATATATTTT.

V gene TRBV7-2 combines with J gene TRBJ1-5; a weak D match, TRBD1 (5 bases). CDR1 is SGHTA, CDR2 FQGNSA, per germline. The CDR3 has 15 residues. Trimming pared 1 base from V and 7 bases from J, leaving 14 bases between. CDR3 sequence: CASSLVDSSSQPQHF. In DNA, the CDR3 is TGTGCCAGCAGCTTAGTTGACAGCTCCTCCCAGCCCCAGCATTTT.

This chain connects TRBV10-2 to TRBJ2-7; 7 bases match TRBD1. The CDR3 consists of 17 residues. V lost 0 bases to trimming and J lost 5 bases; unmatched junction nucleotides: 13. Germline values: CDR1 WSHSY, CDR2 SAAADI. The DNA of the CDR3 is TGCGCCAGCAGTGAGTCTCGGTTCAGGACAGGAGGAAACGAGCAGTACTTC. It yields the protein CASSESRFRTGGNEQYF.

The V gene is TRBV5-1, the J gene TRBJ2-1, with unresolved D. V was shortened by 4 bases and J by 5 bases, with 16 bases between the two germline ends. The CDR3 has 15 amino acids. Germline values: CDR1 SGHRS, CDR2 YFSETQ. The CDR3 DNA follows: TGCGCCAGCAGCAAGGTCCGACGGCAAGACAATGAGCAGTTCTTC. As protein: CASSKVRRQDNEQFF.

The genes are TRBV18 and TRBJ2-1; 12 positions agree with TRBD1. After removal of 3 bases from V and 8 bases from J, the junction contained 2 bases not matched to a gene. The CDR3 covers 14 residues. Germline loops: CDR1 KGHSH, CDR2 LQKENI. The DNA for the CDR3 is TGTGCCAGCTCACCCGGGACAGGGGGCGATGAGCAGTTCTTC. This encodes CASSPGTGGDEQFF.

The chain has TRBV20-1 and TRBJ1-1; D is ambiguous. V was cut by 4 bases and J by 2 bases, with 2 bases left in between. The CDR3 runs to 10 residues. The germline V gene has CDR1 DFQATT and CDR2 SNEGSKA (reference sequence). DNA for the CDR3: TGCAGTGCTACCAACACTGAAGCTTTCTTT. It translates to CSATNTEAFF.

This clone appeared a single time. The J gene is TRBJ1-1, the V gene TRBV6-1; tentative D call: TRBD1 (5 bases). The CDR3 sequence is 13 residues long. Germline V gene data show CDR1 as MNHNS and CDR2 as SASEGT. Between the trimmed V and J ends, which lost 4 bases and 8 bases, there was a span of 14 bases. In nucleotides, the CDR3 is TGTGCCAGCAGTGTGAGGGGAGCCTTCGAAGCTTTCTTT. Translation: CASSVRGAFEAFF.

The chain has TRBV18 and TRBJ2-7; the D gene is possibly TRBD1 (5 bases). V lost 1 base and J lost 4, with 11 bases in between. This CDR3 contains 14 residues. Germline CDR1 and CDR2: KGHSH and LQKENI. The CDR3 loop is CASSPQGNRYEQYF. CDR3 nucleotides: TGTGCCAGCTCACCACAGGGGAATCGTTACGAGCAGTACTTC.

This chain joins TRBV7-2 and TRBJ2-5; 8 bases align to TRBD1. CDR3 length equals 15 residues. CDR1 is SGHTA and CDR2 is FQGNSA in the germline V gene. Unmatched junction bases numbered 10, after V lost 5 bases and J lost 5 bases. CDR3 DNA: TGTGCCAGCAGCCCCGGCAGGGGGCTGGTGGAGACCCAGTACTTC. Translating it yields CASSPGRGLVETQYF.

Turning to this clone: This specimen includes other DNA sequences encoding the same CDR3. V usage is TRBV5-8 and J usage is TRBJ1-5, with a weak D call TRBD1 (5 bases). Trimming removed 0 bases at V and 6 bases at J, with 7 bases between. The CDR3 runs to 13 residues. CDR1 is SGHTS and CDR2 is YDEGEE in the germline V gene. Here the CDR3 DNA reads TGTGCCAGCAGCTTGGGGGGCCGTCAGCCCCAGCATTTT. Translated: CASSLGGRQPQHF.

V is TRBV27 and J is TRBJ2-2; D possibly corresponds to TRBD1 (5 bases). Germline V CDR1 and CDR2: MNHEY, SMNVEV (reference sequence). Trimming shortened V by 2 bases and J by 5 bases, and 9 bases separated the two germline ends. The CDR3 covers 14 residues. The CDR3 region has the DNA TGTGCCAGCAGTTTACAGGGTAGGACCGGGGAGCTGTTTTTT. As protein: CASSLQGRTGELFF.

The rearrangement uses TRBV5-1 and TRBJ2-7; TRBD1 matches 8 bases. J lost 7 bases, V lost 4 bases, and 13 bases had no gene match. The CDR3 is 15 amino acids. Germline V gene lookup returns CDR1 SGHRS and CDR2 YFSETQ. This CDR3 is CASSPFDRGSREQYF. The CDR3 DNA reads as TGCGCCAGCAGCCCTTTTGACAGGGGATCGAGGGAGCAGTACTTC.